A selection of T cell receptor beta chains follows, all from one sample in a study of blood T cells in healthy people across ages. TCRdb independently ran MiXCR on the 5' RACE reads; one entry per CDR3 protein. In the table there are some 900,000 distinct CDR3 sequences, 48% of which are singletons. Sequences were obtained from blood. Every receptor here comes from a man in his thirties or forties in good health. CDR3s include the opening cysteine and the closing phenylalanine or tryptophan. The D gene is left open where the match is weak. The size entry is marked missing in some rows and otherwise reads once, few, many or a size class.

.	TRBV7-2	.	TRBJ2-7	CASSSTGLDYEQYF	TGTGCCAGCAGCTCCACCGGCCTCGACTACGAGCAGTACTTC
.	TRBV12-3/TRBV12-4	.	TRBJ1-2	CASMAELNYGYTF	TGTGCCAGCATGGCGGAGCTGAACTATGGCTACACCTTC
TRBD1	TRBV27	.	TRBJ1-6	CASSLLQGGIPPLHF	TGTGCCAGCAGCCTTCTCCAGGGGGGTATTCCACCCCTCCACTTT
.	TRBV5-1	many	TRBJ2-4	CASSSSLQEPQYF	TGCGCCAGCAGCTCCTCTCTACAGGAGCCGCAGTACTTC
TRBD2	TRBV20-1	.	TRBJ2-5	CSALWASGIQETQYF	TGCAGTGCACTGTGGGCTAGCGGAATCCAAGAGACCCAGTACTTC
.	TRBV4-2	.	TRBJ1-1	CASSPVGIGSTEAFF	TGTGCCAGCAGCCCAGTTGGCATTGGTAGCACTGAAGCTTTCTTT
TRBD1	TRBV3-1	.	TRBJ2-1	CASSPSRGQGYNEQFF	TGTGCCAGCAGCCCATCAAGGGGACAGGGCTACAATGAGCAGTTCTTC
.	TRBV20-1	.	TRBJ1-2	CSAPFQDTSNYGYTF	TGCAGTGCCCCCTTTCAGGACACTTCTAACTATGGCTACACCTTC
.	TRBV6-2/TRBV6-3	.	TRBJ1-1	CASKLREATEAFF	TGTGCCAGCAAGCTTAGGGAGGCCACTGAAGCTTTCTTT
TRBD1	TRBV6-5	.	TRBJ2-1	CASTPGDSSYNEQFF	TGTGCCAGCACCCCCGGGGACAGCTCCTACAATGAGCAGTTCTTC
TRBD2	TRBV28	many	TRBJ2-1	CATGGASGVTKSSYNEQFF	TGTGCCACCGGCGGGGCTAGCGGGGTTACAAAGAGCTCCTACAATGAGCAGTTCTTC
TRBD2	TRBV20-1	.	TRBJ2-3	CSASIQRGGISTDTQYF	TGCAGTGCTAGTATCCAGCGGGGGGGAATTAGCACAGATACGCAGTATTTT
TRBD2	TRBV29-1	once	TRBJ2-1	CSDGTSGSRNNEQFF	TGCAGCGACGGGACTAGCGGGAGTAGGAACAATGAGCAGTTCTTC
TRBD2	TRBV6-1	.	TRBJ2-3	CASRGLAGSSSTDTQYF	TGTGCCAGCAGGGGACTAGCGGGGAGTTCTAGCACAGATACGCAGTATTTT
.	TRBV27	many	TRBJ1-4	CASSLSSANEKLFF	TGTGCCAGCAGTTTATCGAGTGCTAATGAAAAACTGTTTTTT
.	TRBV7-3	few	TRBJ1-5	CASSSGPVDQPQHF	TGTGCCAGCAGCTCAGGACCGGTGGATCAGCCCCAGCATTTT
.	TRBV20-1	.	TRBJ1-5	CSARDFTGNQPQHF	TGCAGTGCTAGAGATTTCACAGGGAATCAGCCCCAGCATTTT
.	TRBV12-3/TRBV12-4	few	TRBJ2-7	CAPHSSYEQYF	TGTGCCCCCCACTCTTCCTACGAGCAGTACTTC